This TCR beta chain was identified during a study of OX40 agonist ivuxolimab in advanced cancers. Study findings and constraints: Within 6 weeks, CD4+ and CD8+ blood T cells expanded clonally at 0.1 to 3.0 mg/kg. More expanded clones were found, on average, in CD8+ than in CD4+ T cells.

As concerns this clone: The antigen is unknown.

Using immunoSEQ multiplex PCR, the repertoire was profiled, and TCRdb retains in-frame clones only, with some absent. The sample holds tens of thousands of clones; roughly 90% are singletons and the top ten take approximately 26%. The V gene's germline CDR1 is SGHTA and CDR2 FQGTGA. Between the trimmed V and J ends, which lost 3 bases and 0 bases, there was a span of 14 bases. The CDR3 is made up of 17 amino acids. The sequence was collected from an adult with an advanced solid tumor such as melanoma, head and neck, liver or kidney cancer. The sequencing here drew on CD4+ or CD8+ T cells sorted from blood, taken in a trial of the OX40 agonist ivuxolimab. V and J are TRBV7-3 and TRBJ2-2; D not certain. The CDR3, as DNA: TGTGCCAGCAGCTTGTACGAAATCCCAACGAACACCGGGGAGCTGTTTTTT. This codes for CASSLYEIPTNTGELFF.